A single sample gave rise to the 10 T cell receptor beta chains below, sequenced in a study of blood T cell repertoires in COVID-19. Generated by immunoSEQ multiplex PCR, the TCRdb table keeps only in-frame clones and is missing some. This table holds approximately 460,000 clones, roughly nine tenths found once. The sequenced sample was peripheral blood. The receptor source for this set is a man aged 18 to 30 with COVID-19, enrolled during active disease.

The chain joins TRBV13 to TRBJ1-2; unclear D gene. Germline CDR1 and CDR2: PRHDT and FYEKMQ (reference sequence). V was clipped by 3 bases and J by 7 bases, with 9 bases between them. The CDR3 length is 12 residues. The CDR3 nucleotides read TGTGCCAGCAGCTTTAACCGGGGTGGCTACACCTTC. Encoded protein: CASSFNRGGYTF.

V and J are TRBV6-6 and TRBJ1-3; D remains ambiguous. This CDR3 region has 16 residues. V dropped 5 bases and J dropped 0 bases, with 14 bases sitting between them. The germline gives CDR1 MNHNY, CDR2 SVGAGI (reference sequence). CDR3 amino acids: CASSQRGASSGNTIYF. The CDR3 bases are TGTGCCAGCAGTCAGCGGGGTGCGAGCTCTGGAAACACCATATATTTT.

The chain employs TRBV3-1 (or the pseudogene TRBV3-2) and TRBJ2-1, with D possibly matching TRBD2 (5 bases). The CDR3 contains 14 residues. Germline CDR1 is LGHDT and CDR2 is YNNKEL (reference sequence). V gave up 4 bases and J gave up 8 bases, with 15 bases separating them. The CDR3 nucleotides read TGTGCCAGCAGCCTATTACTAGGAGTCGATGAGCAGTTCTTC. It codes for CASSLLLGVDEQFF.

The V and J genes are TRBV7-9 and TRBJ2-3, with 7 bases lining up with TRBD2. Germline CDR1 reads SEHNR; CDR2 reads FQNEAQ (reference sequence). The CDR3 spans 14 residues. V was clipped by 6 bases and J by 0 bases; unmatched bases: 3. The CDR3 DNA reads TGTGCCAGCAGATGGGGGGGGAGCACAGATACGCAGTATTTT. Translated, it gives CASRWGGSTDTQYF. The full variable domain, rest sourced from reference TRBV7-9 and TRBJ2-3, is DTGVSQNPRHKITKRGQNVTFRCDPISEHNRLYWYRQTLGQGPEFLTYFQNEAQLEKSRLLSDRFSAERPKGSFSTLEIQRTEQGDSAMYLCASRWGGSTDTQYFGPGTRLTVL.

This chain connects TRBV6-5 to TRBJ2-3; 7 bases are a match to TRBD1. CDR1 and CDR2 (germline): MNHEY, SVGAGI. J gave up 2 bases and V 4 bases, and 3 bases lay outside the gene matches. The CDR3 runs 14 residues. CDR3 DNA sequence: TGTGCCAGCAGTTTCGGACAGGTCACAGATACGCAGTATTTT. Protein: CASSFGQVTDTQYF.

DNA for the CDR3: TGTGCCAGCAGTCGACGGACAGGGGAAGAGACCCAGTACTTC. Translation gives CASSRRTGEETQYF. The gene calls are TRBV6-5 and TRBJ2-5; 9 positions match TRBD1. The trim removed 5 bases at V and 3 bases at J, leaving 4 bases unmatched. Germline lookup yields CDR1 MNHEY and CDR2 SVGAGI. CDR3 length equals 14 residues.

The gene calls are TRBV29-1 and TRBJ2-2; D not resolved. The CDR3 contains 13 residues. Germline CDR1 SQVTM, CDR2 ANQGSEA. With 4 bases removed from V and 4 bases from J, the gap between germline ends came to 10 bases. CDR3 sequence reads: CSVAAVLTGELFF. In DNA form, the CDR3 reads TGCAGCGTTGCGGCGGTACTCACCGGGGAGCTGTTTTTT.

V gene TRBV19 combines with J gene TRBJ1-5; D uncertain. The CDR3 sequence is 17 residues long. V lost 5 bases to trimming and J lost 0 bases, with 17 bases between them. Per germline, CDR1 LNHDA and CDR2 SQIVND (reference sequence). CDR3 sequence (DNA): TGTGCCAGTAGTTCCCAAGCTGGAGGATATAGCAATCAGCCCCAGCATTTT. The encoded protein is CASSSQAGGYSNQPQHF.

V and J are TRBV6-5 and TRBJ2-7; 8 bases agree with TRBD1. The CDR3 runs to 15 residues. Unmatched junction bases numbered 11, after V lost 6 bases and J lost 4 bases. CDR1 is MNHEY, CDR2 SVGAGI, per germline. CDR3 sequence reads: CASRPVYRGRYEQYF. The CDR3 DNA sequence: TGTGCCAGCAGGCCAGTTTACAGGGGGAGGTACGAGCAGTACTTC.

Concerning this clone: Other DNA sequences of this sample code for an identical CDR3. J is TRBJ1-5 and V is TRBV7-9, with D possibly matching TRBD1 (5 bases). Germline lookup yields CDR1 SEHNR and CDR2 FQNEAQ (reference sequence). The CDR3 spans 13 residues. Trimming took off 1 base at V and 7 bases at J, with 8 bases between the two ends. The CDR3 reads CASSLEGSQPQHF. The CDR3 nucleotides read TGTGCCAGCAGCTTAGAGGGGTCGCAGCCCCAGCATTTT.